The sequence of this T cell receptor (beta chain) was determined in a study of shared clonotypes between healthy human individuals (TCRdb year 2020). Regarding the research as a whole: The cohort included three men and a couple of women between 18 and 49 years of age. The study deeply sequenced blood TCR repertoires of five healthy adults to estimate repertoire size and the extent of clonotype sharing between individuals. Libraries were prepared and TCR repertoires were sequenced by different laboratories using diverse techniques, in order to increase sequencing depth and limit assay-specific biases. Each donor's leukapheresis produced roughly between roughly 0.94 and 9.5 billion PBMCs. For each donor, CD4 naive and CD4 memory were each run on three plates, CD8 naive on two plates, and CD8 memory on one plate. The paper's findings and limits, for the study overall: Compared with non-shared clonotypes, clonotypes shared by all four sorted-subset donors had higher generation probabilities. Pairwise subsampling led to the expectation that sequencing depth would affect the degree of clonotype sharing among donors. Rarefaction of sorted-subset datasets indicated incomplete sequencing despite the large sequencing depth. When four donors were compared, the shared fraction of clonotypes was 5% to 6.5% for naive CD4, approximately 3.5% for naive CD8, 2.3% for memory CD4, and roughly 0.4% for memory CD8. The genetic and exposure-history diversity represented was limited by the small number of donors. Estimated clonotype richness was generally larger for naive than for memory subsets. Sampling was limited to blood, and TCR repertoires in tissue likely differ from TCR repertoires in blood.

The donors were healthy, HIV-negative adults with no recently reported acute infections or vaccinations. All donors were Caucasian adults living in Nashville, Tennessee, USA. CD4+ T cells were enriched through magnetic negative selection, after which naive cells were positively selected on CD45RA and the remaining negative fraction served as the memory subset. After blood collection by leukapheresis, PBMCs were isolated using Ficoll-Histopaque density gradient centrifugation and then cryopreserved in the vapor phase of liquid nitrogen. Purity and quantity of every magnetically sorted T cell population were checked by analytical flow cytometry. Genomic DNA was isolated from every sorted fraction and measured by UV absorbance on a Nanodrop 2000c. Using the deep immunoSEQ assay, multiplex PCR amplified TCR CDR3 regions from genomic DNA. Extracted genomic DNA from each cell subset was distributed evenly across all wells of several immunoSEQ 96-well plates, and each plate was treated as a replicate. Each replicate PCR for sorted subsets received 200 ng genomic DNA, equal to tens of thousands of T cell genomes. The purified libraries were quantified using a Qubit 3.0 fluorometer, sized with a Bioanalyzer 2100, and then quantified again using the KAPA Library Quantification kit. Each immunoSEQ 96-well plate was sequenced on its own single-read 150-cycle Illumina NextSeq 550 flow cell. The authors' analysis ran thus. The immunoSEQ output contained only junctional sequences without quality scores, so filtering could not match that applied to full-length reads. To assign V/J genes and CDR3, sequences were annotated using PyIR, a Python wrapper for IgBLAST v1.9, with IMGT germline references. Reads were filtered out if the reads had weak V/J assignments (E-value above 1e-6), no CDR3, stop codons, out-of-frame junctions, or ambiguous translated residues. V3J clonotypes were defined as sequences sharing an identical inferred V gene, J gene, and CDR3 amino acid sequence. The percentage overlap between two repertoires was calculated by dividing the number of shared unique clonotypes by the size of the smaller repertoire. Repertoire richness was assessed with RTK rarefaction, the Chao1 estimator, and Recon v2.1 estimates of unobserved clonotypes. OLGA was used to compute generation probabilities for all TCRbeta clonotypes that the gDNA method yielded from a handful of donors. The clones in this table, taken by TCRdb from immuneACCESS, are in-frame only. Not every clone is retained; where verified, under half of the shortfall comes from an unresolved V gene, and the cause of the rest is unknown. V and J calls and clone size follow that table, whereas D and trimming were derived from the DNA. The sample table contains about 2,500,000 clones; only one count was recorded for around 94% of them. The ten top clones hold around 0.14% of the sample.

The V and J ends are trimmed by 3 bases and 1 base, leaving 13 bases between them. The CDR3 covers 16 residues, taking in both the cysteine and the phenylalanine. CDR3 DNA only is kept here, 48 bases in frame from base 1. Based on the germline V gene, the CDR1 and CDR2 sequences are MDHEN and SYDVKM. A remark on this clone: It lacks a known antigen. No base-level quality is on record; no much larger clone is a single base apart.

The specimen sequenced was naive CD4+ T cells sorted from blood. In light of the paper, this sample's cell subset or site label describes: CD45RA+ positively selected. This clonotype originated in a man between 18 and 35 years old in good health. The rearrangement combines TRBV28 with TRBJ1-3, with the D gene not clear enough to name. The DNA reads TGTGCCAGCAGTTTTGTTTGGAAGACTTCTGGAAACACCATATATTTT. This codes for CASSFVWKTSGNTIYF.